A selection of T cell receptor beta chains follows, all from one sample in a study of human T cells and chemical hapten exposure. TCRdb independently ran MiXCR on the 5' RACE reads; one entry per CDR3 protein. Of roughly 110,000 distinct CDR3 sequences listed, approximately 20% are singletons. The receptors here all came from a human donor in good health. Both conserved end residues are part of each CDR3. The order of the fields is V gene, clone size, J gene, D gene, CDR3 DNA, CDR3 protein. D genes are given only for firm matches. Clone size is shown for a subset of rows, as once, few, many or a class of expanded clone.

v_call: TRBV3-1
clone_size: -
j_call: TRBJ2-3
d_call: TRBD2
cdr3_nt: TGTGCCAGCAGCAAAGAGACTAGCGGGAGTTTGAGAGATACGCAGTATTTT
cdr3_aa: CASSKETSGSLRDTQYF

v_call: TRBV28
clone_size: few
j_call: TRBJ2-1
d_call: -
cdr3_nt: TGTGCCGCCAAGGGGGAGAGACGGGACAATGAGCAGTTCTTC
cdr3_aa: CAAKGERRDNEQFF

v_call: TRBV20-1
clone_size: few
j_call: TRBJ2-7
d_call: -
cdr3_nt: TGCAGTGCTGCGCCGGCGAACTCCTACGAGCAGTACTTC
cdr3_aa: CSAAPANSYEQYF

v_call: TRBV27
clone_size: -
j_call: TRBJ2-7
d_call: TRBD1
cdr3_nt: TGTGCCAGCAGTTCACAGGGGGGAACAATTTACGAGCAGTACTTC
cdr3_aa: CASSSQGGTIYEQYF

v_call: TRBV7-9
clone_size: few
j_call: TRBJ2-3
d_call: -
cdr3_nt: TGTGCCAGCAGCTTAGCCAGGCCTACCGGGGCGGATACGCAGTATTTT
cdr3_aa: CASSLARPTGADTQYF

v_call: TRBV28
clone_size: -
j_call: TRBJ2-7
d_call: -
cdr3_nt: TGTGCCAGCAGTACCGCGGCGGCCGGTTCCTACGAGCAGTACTTC
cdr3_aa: CASSTAAAGSYEQYF

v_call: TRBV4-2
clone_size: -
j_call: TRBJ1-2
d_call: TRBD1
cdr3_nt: TGTGCCAGCAGCCGGGGAACCGGACAGGGACGGTTGGACTATGGCTACACCTTC
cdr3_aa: CASSRGTGQGRLDYGYTF

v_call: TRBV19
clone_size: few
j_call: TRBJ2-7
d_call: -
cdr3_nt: TGTGCCAGTAGTATCAGGCAGGCACCCTCCTACGAGCAGTACTTC
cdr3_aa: CASSIRQAPSYEQYF

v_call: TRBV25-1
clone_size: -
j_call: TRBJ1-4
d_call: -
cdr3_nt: TGTGCCAGCAGTGATCATGGGGGAAATGAAAAACTGTTTTTT
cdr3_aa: CASSDHGGNEKLFF

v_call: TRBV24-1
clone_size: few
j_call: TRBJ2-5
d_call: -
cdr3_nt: TGTGCCACCAGTGAGGGGGCGCGGGAGACCCAGTACTTC
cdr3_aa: CATSEGARETQYF

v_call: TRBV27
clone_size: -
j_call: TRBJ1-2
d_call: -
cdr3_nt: TGTGCCAGCAGTTCCATTGACAGGTTCTATGGCTACACCTTC
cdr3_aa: CASSSIDRFYGYTF

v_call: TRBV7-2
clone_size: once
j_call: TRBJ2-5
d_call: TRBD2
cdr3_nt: TGTGCCAGCAGCTTAGTAACTAGCGGGAAAGAGACCCAGTACTTC
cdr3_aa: CASSLVTSGKETQYF

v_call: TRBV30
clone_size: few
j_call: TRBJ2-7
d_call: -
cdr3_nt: TGTGCCTGGAGCCCGGGGGTTTACGAGCAGTACTTC
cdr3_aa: CAWSPGVYEQYF

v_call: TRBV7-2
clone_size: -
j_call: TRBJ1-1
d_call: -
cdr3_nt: TGTGCCAGCAGCTTAGAGGGTTGGACTGAAGCTTTCTTT
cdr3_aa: CASSLEGWTEAFF

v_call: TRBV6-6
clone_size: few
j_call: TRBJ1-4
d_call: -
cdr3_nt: TGTGCCAGCATGGAGACGGGAATCAAGGAAAAACTGTTTTTT
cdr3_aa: CASMETGIKEKLFF

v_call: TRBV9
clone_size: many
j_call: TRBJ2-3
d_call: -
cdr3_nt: TGTGCCAGCAGCGCACCGGGCGGCACAGATACGCAGTATTTT
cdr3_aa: CASSAPGGTDTQYF

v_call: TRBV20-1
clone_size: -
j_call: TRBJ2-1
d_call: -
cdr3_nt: TGCAGTGCTAGAGATCCGCCCAATGAGCAGTTCTTC
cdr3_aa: CSARDPPNEQFF

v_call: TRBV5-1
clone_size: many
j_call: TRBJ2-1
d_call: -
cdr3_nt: TGCGCCAGCAGCACTCAAGGGGAGAATGAGCAGTTCTTC
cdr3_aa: CASSTQGENEQFF

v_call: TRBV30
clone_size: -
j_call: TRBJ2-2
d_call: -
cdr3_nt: TGTGCCTGGAGTGTCGGGGAGACCGGGGAGCTGTTTTTT
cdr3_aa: CAWSVGETGELFF

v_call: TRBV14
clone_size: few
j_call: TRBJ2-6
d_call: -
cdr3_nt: TGTGCCAGCAGCCTCGAAGTGGCTGGGGGAGGTAGGCAGCCCAACGTCCTGACTTTC
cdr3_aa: CASSLEVAGGGRQPNVLTF

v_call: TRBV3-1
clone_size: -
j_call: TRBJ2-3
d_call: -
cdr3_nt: TGTGCCAGCAGCCAAGACCCCCGAGGGGCAGATACGCAGTATTTT
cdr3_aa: CASSQDPRGADTQYF

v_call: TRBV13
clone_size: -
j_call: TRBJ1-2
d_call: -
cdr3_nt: TGTGCCAGCAGCTCAGAGGGGGGGGGCCACAACTATGGCTACACCTTC
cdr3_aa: CASSSEGGGHNYGYTF

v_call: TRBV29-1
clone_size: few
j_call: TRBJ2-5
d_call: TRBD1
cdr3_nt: TGCAGCGTTGTCGGGACAGGGGGCCAAGAGACCCAGTACTTC
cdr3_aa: CSVVGTGGQETQYF

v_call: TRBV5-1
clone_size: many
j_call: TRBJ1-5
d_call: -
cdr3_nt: TGCGCCAGCAGCTTGGGTCAGCATAGCAATCAGCCCCAGCATTTT
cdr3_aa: CASSLGQHSNQPQHF

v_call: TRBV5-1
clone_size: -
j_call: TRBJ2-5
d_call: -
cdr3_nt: TGCGCCAGCAGCCCTTTTAATGTACAAGAGACCCAGTACTTC
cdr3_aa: CASSPFNVQETQYF

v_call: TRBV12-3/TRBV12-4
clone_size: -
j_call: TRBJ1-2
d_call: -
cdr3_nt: TGTGCCAGCAGCCCTCTGGGCGTAAACTATGGCTACACCTTC
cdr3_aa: CASSPLGVNYGYTF

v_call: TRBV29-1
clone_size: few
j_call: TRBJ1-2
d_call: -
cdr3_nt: TGCAGCGTTGAGGGGGCGGATGGCTACACCTTC
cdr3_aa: CSVEGADGYTF

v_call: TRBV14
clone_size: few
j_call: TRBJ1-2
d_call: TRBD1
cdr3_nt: TGTGCCAGCAGCCAGGACAGGTTTGCCTCCTATGGCTACACCTTC
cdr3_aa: CASSQDRFASYGYTF

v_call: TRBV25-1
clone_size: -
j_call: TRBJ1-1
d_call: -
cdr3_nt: TGTACCAGCAGACAGGCAAGCACTGAAGCTTTCTTT
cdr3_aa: CTSRQASTEAFF

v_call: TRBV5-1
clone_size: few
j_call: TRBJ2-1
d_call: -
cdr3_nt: TGCGCCAGCAGCTTGGGGGGACACTACAATGAGCAGTTCTTC
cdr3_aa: CASSLGGHYNEQFF

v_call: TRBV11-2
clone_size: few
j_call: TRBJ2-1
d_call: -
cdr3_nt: TGTGCCAGCAGCTTAGAGCGCCAGGGGCAGTTCTTC
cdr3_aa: CASSLERQGQFF

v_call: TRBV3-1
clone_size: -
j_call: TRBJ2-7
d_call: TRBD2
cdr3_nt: TGTGCCAGCAGCCAATTGTCCAGCGGGAGCTCCTACGAGCAGTACTTC
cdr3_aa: CASSQLSSGSSYEQYF

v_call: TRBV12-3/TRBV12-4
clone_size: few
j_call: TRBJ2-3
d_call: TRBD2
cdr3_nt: TGTGCCAGCAGTCCCCGAGGTAGCGGGAGAGTAGATACGCAGTATTTT
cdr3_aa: CASSPRGSGRVDTQYF

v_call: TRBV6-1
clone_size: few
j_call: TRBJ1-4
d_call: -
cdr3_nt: TGTGCCAGCAGGAACAGGGTAGAAAAACTGTTTTTT
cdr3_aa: CASRNRVEKLFF

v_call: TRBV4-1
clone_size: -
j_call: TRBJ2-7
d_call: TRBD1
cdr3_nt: TGCGCCAGCAGCCAAGATCAGCAGGGGGCCTTAGGCGAGCAGTACTTC
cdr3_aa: CASSQDQQGALGEQYF

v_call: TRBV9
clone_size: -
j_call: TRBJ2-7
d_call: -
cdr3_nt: TGTGCCAGCAGCCTGGGACTCGGTCACTACGAGCAGTACTTC
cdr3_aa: CASSLGLGHYEQYF

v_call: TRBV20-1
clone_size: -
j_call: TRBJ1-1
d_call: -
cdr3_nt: TGCAGTGCTAGAAGGGGAGCCACTGAAGCTTTCTTT
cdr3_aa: CSARRGATEAFF

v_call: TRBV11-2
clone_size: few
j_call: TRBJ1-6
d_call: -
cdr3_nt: TGTGCCAGCAGCTTAGAGCGGGTGGATTCACCCCTCCACTTT
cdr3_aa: CASSLERVDSPLHF

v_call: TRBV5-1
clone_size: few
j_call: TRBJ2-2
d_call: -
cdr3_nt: TGCGCCAGCAGCTTGGACAGGTCGAGCACCGGGGAGCTGTTTTTT
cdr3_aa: CASSLDRSSTGELFF

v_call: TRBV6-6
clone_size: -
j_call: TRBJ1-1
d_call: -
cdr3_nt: TGTGCCAGCATCCCCCGGGCCGTGGGTACTGAAGCTTTCTTT
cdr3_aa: CASIPRAVGTEAFF

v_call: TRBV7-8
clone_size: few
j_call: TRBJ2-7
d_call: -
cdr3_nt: TGTGCCAGCAGCTTAGCGCAGGCGGTCTACGAGCAGTACTTC
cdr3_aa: CASSLAQAVYEQYF

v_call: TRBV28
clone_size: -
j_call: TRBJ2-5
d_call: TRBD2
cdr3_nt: TGTGCCAGCAGTTTAACTCTCCTAGCGGGTGGGAAGGAGACCCAGTACTTC
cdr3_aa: CASSLTLLAGGKETQYF

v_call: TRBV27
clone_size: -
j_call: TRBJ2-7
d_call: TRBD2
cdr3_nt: TGTGCCAGCAGTCACGGGACTAGCTACGAGCAGTACTTC
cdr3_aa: CASSHGTSYEQYF

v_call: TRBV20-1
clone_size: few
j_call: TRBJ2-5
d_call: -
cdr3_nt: TGCAGTGCCCTGGGGACACCCCGAGAGGAGACCCAGTACTTC
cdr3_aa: CSALGTPREETQYF

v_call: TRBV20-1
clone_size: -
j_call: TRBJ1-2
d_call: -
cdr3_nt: TGCAGTGCTATCGGGGGGCTCTTTGGCTACACCTTC
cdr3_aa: CSAIGGLFGYTF

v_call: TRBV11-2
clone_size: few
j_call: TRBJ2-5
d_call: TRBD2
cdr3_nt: TGTGCCAGCAGCTTAGAGGCTAGCGGGCAAGAGACCCAGTACTTC
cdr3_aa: CASSLEASGQETQYF

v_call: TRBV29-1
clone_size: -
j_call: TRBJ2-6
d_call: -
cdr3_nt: TGCAGCGTCGCGTCCCAGGGGGGCGTCTCTGGGGCCAACGTCCTGACTTTC
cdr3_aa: CSVASQGGVSGANVLTF

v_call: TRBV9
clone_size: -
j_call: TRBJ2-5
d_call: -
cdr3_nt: TGTGCCAGCAGCGTAGCCGGAGAGACCCAGTACTTC
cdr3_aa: CASSVAGETQYF

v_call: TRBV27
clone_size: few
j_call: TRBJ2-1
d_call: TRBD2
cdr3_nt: TGTGCCACCACAGGGTTGGCTAGCGGGAGGGGGCATGAGCAGTTCTTC
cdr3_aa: CATTGLASGRGHEQFF

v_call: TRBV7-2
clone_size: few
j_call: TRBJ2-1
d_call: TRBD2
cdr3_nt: TGTGCCAGCAGCTTACTAGCGGGCGGTCCCAATGAGCAGTTCTTC
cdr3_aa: CASSLLAGGPNEQFF

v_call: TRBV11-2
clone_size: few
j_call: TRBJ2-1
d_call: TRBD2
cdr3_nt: TGTGCCAGCAGCTACAAGGAGGGACTACCCTACAATGAGCAGTTCTTC
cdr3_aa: CASSYKEGLPYNEQFF

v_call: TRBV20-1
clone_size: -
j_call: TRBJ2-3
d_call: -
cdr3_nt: TGCAGTGCCCCCTCCGGGCCAGATACGCAGTATTTT
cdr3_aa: CSAPSGPDTQYF

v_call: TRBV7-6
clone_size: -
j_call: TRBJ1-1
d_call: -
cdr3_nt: TGTGCCAGCAGCTTTCATGAAGGGACTGAAGCTTTCTTT
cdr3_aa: CASSFHEGTEAFF

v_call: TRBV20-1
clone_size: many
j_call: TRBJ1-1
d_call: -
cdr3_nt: TGCAGTGCCACACCTTCTCTGAACACTGAAGCTTTCTTT
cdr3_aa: CSATPSLNTEAFF

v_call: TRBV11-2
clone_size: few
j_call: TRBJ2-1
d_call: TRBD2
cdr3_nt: TGTGCCAGCAGCCCTCCAGGACTAGCGGGATACTACAATGAGCAGTTCTTC
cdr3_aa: CASSPPGLAGYYNEQFF

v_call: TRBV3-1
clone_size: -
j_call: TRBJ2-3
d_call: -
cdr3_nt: TGTGCCAGCAGCCAAGAACTAGCCGGAAAACCGTATTTT
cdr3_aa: CASSQELAGKPYF